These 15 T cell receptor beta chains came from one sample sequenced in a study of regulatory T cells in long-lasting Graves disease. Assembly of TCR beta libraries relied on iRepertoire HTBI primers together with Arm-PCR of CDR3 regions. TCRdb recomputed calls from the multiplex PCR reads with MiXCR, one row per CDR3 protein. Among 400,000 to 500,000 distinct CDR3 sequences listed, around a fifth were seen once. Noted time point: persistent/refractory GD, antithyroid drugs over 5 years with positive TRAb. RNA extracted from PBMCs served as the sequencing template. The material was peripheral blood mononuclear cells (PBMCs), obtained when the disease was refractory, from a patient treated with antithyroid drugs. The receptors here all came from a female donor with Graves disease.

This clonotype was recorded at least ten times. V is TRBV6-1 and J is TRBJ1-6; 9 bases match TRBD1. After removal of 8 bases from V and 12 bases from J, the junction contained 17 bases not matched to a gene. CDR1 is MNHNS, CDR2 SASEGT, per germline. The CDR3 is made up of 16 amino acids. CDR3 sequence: CASLGRAGQGTGPLHF. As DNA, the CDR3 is TGTGCCAGCCTTGGAAGGGCTGGACAGGGGACAGGACCCCTCCACTTT.

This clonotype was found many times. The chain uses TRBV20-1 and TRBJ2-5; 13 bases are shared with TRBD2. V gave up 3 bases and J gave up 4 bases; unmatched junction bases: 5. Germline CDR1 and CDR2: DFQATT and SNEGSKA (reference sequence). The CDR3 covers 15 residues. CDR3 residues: CSASSTSGGRETQYF. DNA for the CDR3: TGCAGTGCTAGTTCGACTAGCGGGGGGCGAGAGACCCAGTACTTC.

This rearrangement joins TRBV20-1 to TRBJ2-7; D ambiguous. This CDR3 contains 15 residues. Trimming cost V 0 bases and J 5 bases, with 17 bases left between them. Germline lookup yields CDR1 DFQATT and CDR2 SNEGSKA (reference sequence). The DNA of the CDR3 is TGCAGTGCTAGAGATGTCCTGCGGCAAAAGGACGAGCAGTACTTC. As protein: CSARDVLRQKDEQYF.

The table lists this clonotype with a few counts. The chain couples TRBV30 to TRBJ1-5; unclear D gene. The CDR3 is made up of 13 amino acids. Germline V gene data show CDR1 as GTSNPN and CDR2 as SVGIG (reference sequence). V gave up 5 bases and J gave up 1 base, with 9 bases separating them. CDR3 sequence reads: CAWGVGSNQPQHF. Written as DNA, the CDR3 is TGTGCCTGGGGGGTTGGGAGCAATCAGCCCCAGCATTTT.

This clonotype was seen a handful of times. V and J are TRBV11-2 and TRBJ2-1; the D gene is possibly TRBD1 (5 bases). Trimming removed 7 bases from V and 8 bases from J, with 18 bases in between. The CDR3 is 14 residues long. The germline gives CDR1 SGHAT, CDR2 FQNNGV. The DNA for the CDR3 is TGTGCCAGCAAGACGGCAGGGTGGATGGATGAGCAGTTCTTC. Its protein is CASKTAGWMDEQFF.

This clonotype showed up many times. The CDR3 DNA reads as TGTGCCAGCAGCTTAGGGGTCGGTACGGGTTCTGGAGGCTACACCTTC. Translated: CASSLGVGTGSGGYTF. The gene calls are TRBV11-2 and TRBJ1-2; D is undetermined. The CDR3 sequence is 16 residues long. The germline gives CDR1 SGHAT, CDR2 FQNNGV. V was clipped by 1 base and J by 8 bases, with 20 bases between them.

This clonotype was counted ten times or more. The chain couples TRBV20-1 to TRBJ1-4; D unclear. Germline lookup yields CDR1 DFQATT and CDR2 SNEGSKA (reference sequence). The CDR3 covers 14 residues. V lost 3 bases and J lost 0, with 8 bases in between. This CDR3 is CSASGGATNEKLFF. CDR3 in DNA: TGCAGTGCTAGCGGCGGTGCAACTAATGAAAAACTGTTTTTT.

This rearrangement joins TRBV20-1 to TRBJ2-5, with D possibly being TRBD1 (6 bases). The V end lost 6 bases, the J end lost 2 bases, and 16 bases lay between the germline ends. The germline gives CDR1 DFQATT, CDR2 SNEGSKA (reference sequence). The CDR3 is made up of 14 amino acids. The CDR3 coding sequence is TGCAGTGCCAAGAGGGGGTCGGATCAAGAGACCCAGTACTTC. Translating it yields CSAKRGSDQETQYF.

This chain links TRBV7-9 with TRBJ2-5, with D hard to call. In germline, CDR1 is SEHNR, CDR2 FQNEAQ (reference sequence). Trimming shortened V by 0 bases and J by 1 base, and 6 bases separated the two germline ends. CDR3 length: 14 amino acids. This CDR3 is CASSLAGPQETQYF. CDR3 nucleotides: TGTGCCAGCAGCTTAGCCGGGCCCCAAGAGACCCAGTACTTC.

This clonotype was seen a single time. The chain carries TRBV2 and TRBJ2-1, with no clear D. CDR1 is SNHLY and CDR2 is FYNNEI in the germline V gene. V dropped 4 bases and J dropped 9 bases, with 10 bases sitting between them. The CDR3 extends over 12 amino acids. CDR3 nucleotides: TGTGCCAGCAGTGGGTGGGGTGGTGAGCAGTTCTTC. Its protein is CASSGWGGEQFF.

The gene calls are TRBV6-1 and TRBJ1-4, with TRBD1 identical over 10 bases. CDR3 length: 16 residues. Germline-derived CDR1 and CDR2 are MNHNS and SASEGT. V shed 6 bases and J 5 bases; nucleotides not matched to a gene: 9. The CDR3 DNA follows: TGTGCCAGCAGGCCGGGACAGGGGTGGAAAAATGAAAAACTGTTTTTT. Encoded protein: CASRPGQGWKNEKLFF.

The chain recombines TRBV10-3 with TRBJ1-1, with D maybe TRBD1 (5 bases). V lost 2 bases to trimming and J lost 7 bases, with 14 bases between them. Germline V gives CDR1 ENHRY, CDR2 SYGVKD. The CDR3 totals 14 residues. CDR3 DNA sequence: TGTGCCATCAGTGAGACGGGGGACTACGGTGAAGCTTTCTTT. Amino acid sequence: CAISETGDYGEAFF.

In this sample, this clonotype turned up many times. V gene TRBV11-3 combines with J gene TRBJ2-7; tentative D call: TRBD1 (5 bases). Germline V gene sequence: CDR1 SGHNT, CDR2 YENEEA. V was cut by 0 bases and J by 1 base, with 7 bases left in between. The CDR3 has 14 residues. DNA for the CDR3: TGTGCCAGCAGCTTAGAAGGGGCTTCCTACGAGCAGTACTTC. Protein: CASSLEGASYEQYF.

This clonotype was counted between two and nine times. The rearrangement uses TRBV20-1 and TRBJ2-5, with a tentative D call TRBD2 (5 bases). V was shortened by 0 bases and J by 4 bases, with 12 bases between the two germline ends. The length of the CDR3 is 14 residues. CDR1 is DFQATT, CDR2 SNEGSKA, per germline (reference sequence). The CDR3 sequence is CSARDLGLRETQYF. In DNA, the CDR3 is TGCAGTGCTAGAGATCTCGGACTCAGAGAGACCCAGTACTTC.

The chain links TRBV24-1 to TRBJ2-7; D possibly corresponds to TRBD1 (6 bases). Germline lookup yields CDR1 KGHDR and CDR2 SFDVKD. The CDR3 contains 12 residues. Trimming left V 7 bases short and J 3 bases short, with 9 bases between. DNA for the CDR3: TGTGCCACCAGCTCACAGGGCTACGAGCAGTACTTC. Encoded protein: CATSSQGYEQYF.